Below, 16 T cell receptor beta chains from the same sample are listed, as sequenced in a study of blood T cell repertoires in COVID-19. Generated by immunoSEQ multiplex PCR, the TCRdb table keeps only in-frame clones and is missing some. Among 270,000 or so clones listed, roughly 81% were seen once. Sample: PBMCs or T cells enriched from blood (not recorded which). Receptors originate from a woman in her forties or fifties who had been exposed to COVID-19.

The chain combines TRBV27 with TRBJ2-7; TRBD2 matches at 8 bases. After removal of 2 bases from V and 5 bases from J, the junction contained 8 bases not matched to a gene. There are 15 residues in the CDR3. Germline V gene sequence: CDR1 MNHEY, CDR2 SMNVEV (reference sequence). CDR3 sequence: CASSLEAGGFHEQYF. CDR3 in DNA: TGTGCCAGCAGTTTAGAGGCGGGGGGATTCCACGAGCAGTACTTC.

V usage is TRBV4-3 and J usage is TRBJ2-7; TRBD2 aligns across 8 bases. J was trimmed by 4 bases and V by 1 base; bases with no gene match: 6. Germline values: CDR1 LGHNA, CDR2 YSLEER. CDR3 length: 15 amino acids. CDR3 region: CASSQGDSGAYEQYF. In nucleotides, the CDR3 is TGCGCCAGCAGCCAAGGGGATAGCGGGGCTTACGAGCAGTACTTC.

The rearrangement links TRBV5-1 to TRBJ2-3; 9 nucleotides line up with TRBD1. V gave up 2 bases and J gave up 3 bases; unmatched junction bases: 4. CDR3 size: 15 residues. Germline V gene lookup returns CDR1 SGHRS and CDR2 YFSETQ. The CDR3 is CASSLAGTGTDTQYF. CDR3 nucleotides: TGCGCCAGCAGCTTAGCGGGGACAGGGACAGATACGCAGTATTTT.

The V call is TRBV18, the J call TRBJ2-5, with TRBD1 as a possible D gene (6 bases). V shed 1 base and J shed 1 base, with 13 bases lying between them. The CDR3 is 16 amino acids. CDR1 and CDR2 from the germline V gene are KGHSH and LQKENI. The CDR3 region is CASSPLGTPTQETQYF. CDR3 coding DNA: TGTGCCAGCTCACCACTAGGGACACCGACCCAAGAGACCCAGTACTTC.

This clone was counted a single time. The V and J genes are TRBV3-1 (or the pseudogene TRBV3-2) and TRBJ2-1; D is unresolved. This CDR3 region has 11 residues. CDR1 and CDR2 from the germline V gene are LGHDT and YNNKEL (reference sequence). Trimming cost V 9 bases and J 5 bases, with 8 bases left between them. CDR3 protein: CASHLHNEQFF. The CDR3 DNA sequence: TGTGCCAGTCATCTACACAATGAGCAGTTCTTC.

The chain couples TRBV7-9 to TRBJ2-6; 13 nucleotides line up with TRBD2. This CDR3 region has 19 residues. The V gene end was trimmed by 1 base and the J gene end by 0 bases; junction bases not matched to a gene: 3. In germline, CDR1 is SEHNR, CDR2 FQNEAQ (reference sequence). CDR3 region: CASSLGTSGGVSGANVLTF. Here the CDR3 DNA reads TGTGCCAGCAGCTTAGGGACTAGCGGGGGTGTCTCTGGGGCCAACGTCCTGACTTTC.

This clone was seen only a few times. The chain employs TRBV29-1 and TRBJ1-4; D is possibly TRBD1 (5 bases). With 4 bases removed from V and 0 bases from J, the gap between germline ends came to 12 bases. The CDR3 has 15 amino acids. Germline CDR1 and CDR2: SQVTM and ANQGSEA. The CDR3 nucleotides read TGCAGCGTTGCGTCAGGGCCGGCAACTAATGAAAAACTGTTTTTT. Translating gives CSVASGPATNEKLFF. Together with reference TRBV29-1 and TRBJ1-4, the CDR3 gives the full variable domain: SAVISQKPSRDICQRGTSLTIQCQVDSQVTMMFWYRQQPGQSLTLIATANQGSEATYESGFVIDKFPISRPNLTFSTLTVSNMSPEDSSIYLCSVASGPATNEKLFFGSGTQLSVL.

The gene calls are TRBV3-1 (or the pseudogene TRBV3-2) and TRBJ2-2; TRBD2 might be the D (5 bases). Germline V gene data show CDR1 as LGHDT and CDR2 as YNNKEL (reference sequence). This CDR3 contains 16 residues. V gave up 4 bases and J gave up 6 bases, with 18 bases separating them. The CDR3 sequence is CASSRSIGLQPGELFF. The DNA of the CDR3 is TGTGCCAGCAGCCGATCAATCGGACTGCAACCCGGGGAGCTGTTTTTT.

This clone was seen a single time. This chain links TRBV5-4 with TRBJ2-2; no definite D call. CDR1 and CDR2 (germline): SGHNT, YYREEE (reference sequence). V shed 4 bases and J shed 4 bases, with 14 bases lying between them. The CDR3 runs to 15 residues. The CDR3 loop reads CASSLDTVATGELFF. CDR3 in DNA: TGTGCCAGCAGCCTCGACACGGTGGCCACCGGGGAGCTGTTTTTT.

This chain uses TRBV6-2 or TRBV6-3 with TRBJ1-2; D gene uncertain. The CDR3 extends over 12 amino acids. Germline CDR1 MNHEY, CDR2 SVGEGT. V was cut by 4 bases and J by 6 bases, with 9 bases left in between. CDR3 amino acids: CASSFGGNGYTF. For the CDR3, the DNA is TGTGCCAGCAGTTTTGGAGGGAATGGCTACACCTTC.

This chain uses TRBV21-1 with TRBJ1-3; the tabulated D call, TRBD1, remains unverified against the DNA. TRBV21-1 counts as a pseudogene. The CDR3 sequence is 20 residues long. The CDR3 loop is CASSKAHRSSTGRSGNTIYF. The CDR3 region has the DNA TGTGCCAGCAGCAAGGCACACAGGTCCTCAACTGGGCGCTCTGGAAACACCATATATTTT.

The chain employs TRBV27 and TRBJ1-1; 9 bases line up with TRBD1. Per the germline V gene, CDR1 is MNHEY and CDR2 is SMNVEV (reference sequence). The CDR3 is 19 amino acids. The V gene end was trimmed by 1 base and the J gene end by 8 bases; junction bases not matched to a gene: 20. CDR3 bases: TGTGCCAGCAGTTTATACTATTCCCAGACCGGGACAGGGAAAAAAGAAGCTTTCTTT. Residues: CASSLYYSQTGTGKKEAFF.

The chain combines TRBV6-2 or TRBV6-3 with TRBJ1-2, with D possibly TRBD1 on 6 matching bases. Germline V CDR1 and CDR2: MNHEY, SVGEGT. The CDR3 has 15 residues. The germline V and J ends were trimmed by 0 bases and 8 bases, with 16 bases remaining between them. The CDR3 sequence: CASSYSHMGAIGYTF. CDR3 nucleotide sequence: TGTGCCAGCAGTTACTCGCATATGGGGGCGATCGGCTACACCTTC.

This sequence joins TRBV7-9 and TRBJ2-3, with D maybe TRBD1 (5 bases). The CDR3 consists of 14 residues. V was clipped by 6 bases and J by 0 bases, with 10 bases between them. Germline V gene lookup returns CDR1 SEHNR and CDR2 FQNEAQ (reference sequence). CDR3 residues: CASRGRFSTDTQYF. DNA of the CDR3: TGTGCCAGCAGGGGGCGATTTAGCACAGATACGCAGTATTTT.

The chain joins TRBV7-2 to TRBJ1-2; possible D gene TRBD1, 5 bases. Germline CDR1 reads SGHTA; CDR2 reads FQGNSA. V was trimmed by 5 bases and J by 8 bases, leaving 24 bases between them. The CDR3 spans 16 residues. This CDR3 is CASSPRVGPLPRGYTF. The CDR3, as DNA: TGTGCCAGCAGCCCAAGAGTGGGGCCACTCCCCAGGGGCTACACCTTC.

The chain is built from TRBV5-5 and TRBJ1-2; no clear D. CDR3 size: 14 residues. V lost 1 base, J lost 5 bases, and 12 bases lay in between. In germline, CDR1 is SGHKS, CDR2 YYEKEE (reference sequence). The CDR3 DNA reads as TGTGCCAGCAGCTTGTATTCGACAATTTATGGCTACACCTTC. Amino acids: CASSLYSTIYGYTF.